Following are 25 T cell receptor beta chains from one sample sequenced in a study of beta chain features in type 1 diabetes. The isolated RNA, all of it, was reverse transcribed, so expressed TCRB transcripts were what got sequenced. The table came from immunoSEQ multiplex PCR; TCRdb's copy has only in-frame clones and leaves some out. The sample carries 130,000 or so clones, approximately 10% recorded once. Sequencing was carried out using central memory CD4+ T cells from blood. The receptors here all came from a woman in her forties in good health.

This clone has only a few counts. The chain carries TRBV18 and TRBJ1-2, with 8 bases identical to TRBD1. V shed 3 bases and J 4 bases; nucleotides not matched to a gene: 13. This CDR3 has 17 residues. Germline-derived CDR1 and CDR2 are KGHSH and LQKENI. CDR3 amino acids: CASSPSGRGQGFYGYTF. The CDR3 DNA reads as TGTGCCAGCTCACCTTCGGGCAGGGGGCAGGGCTTCTATGGCTACACCTTC.

This clone has only a few counts. The rearrangement links TRBV6-5 to TRBJ1-1; 8 bases align to TRBD1. Germline loops: CDR1 MNHEY, CDR2 SVGAGI. CDR3 size: 16 residues. V shed 2 bases, J shed 0 bases, and the junction held 5 bases outside the gene matches. CDR3 amino acids: CASSYGMDRVNTEAFF. The CDR3 region has the DNA TGTGCCAGCAGTTACGGGATGGACAGGGTGAACACTGAAGCTTTCTTT.

This clone occurred a few times. This chain connects TRBV6-4 to TRBJ1-6, with D uncertain. Trimming left V 5 bases short and J 6 bases short, with 11 bases between. This CDR3 spans 14 amino acids. Germline CDR1 MRHNA, CDR2 SNTAGT. CDR3 amino acids: CASSLEEINSPLHF. The CDR3 region has the DNA TGTGCCAGCAGTCTTGAGGAGATTAATTCACCCCTCCACTTT.

This chain connects TRBV10-3 to TRBJ1-2, with D perhaps TRBD1 (5 bases). Germline V lookup: CDR1 ENHRY, CDR2 SYGVKD. With 6 bases removed from V and 13 bases from J, the gap between germline ends came to 21 bases. CDR3 length: 13 amino acids. The CDR3 DNA reads TGTGCCATCAGGGTGGGGCTGCAGTTACCCCCCACCTTC. This encodes CAIRVGLQLPPTF.

This chain connects TRBV6-5 to TRBJ1-2, with 8 nucleotides matching TRBD1. Per the germline V gene, CDR1 is MNHEY and CDR2 is SVGAGI. The CDR3 runs 16 residues. Losses at the gene ends were 0 bases for V and 8 bases for J; bases not matched to a gene: 11. CDR3 residues: CASSYSITQGAEGYTF. CDR3 DNA sequence: TGTGCCAGCAGTTACTCGATTACCCAGGGGGCCGAGGGCTACACCTTC.

The genes are TRBV4-1 and TRBJ2-4; 8 positions match TRBD2. The CDR3 has 16 amino acids. The trim removed 0 bases at V and 4 bases at J, leaving 5 bases unmatched. Germline V gene sequence: CDR1 MGHRA, CDR2 YSYEKL. CDR3 DNA sequence: TGCGCCAGCAGCCAAGAGATCGGGAGGGTTAAAAACATTCAGTACTTC. This codes for CASSQEIGRVKNIQYF.

The genes are TRBV6-5 and TRBJ1-5; 8 nucleotides line up with TRBD1. J was trimmed by 2 bases and V by 4 bases; bases with no gene match: 4. Germline V CDR1 and CDR2: MNHEY, SVGAGI. The CDR3 is made up of 15 amino acids. Here the CDR3 reads CASSSSDRGNQPQHF. CDR3 DNA sequence: TGTGCCAGCAGTTCATCGGACAGGGGCAATCAGCCCCAGCATTTT.

The chain's CDR3 is CASSRTSITNNEQFF. Written as DNA, the CDR3 is TGTGCCAGCAGTCGTACTAGTATTACTAACAATGAGCAGTTCTTC. The J gene is TRBJ2-1, the V gene TRBV6-6; TRBD2 is a possible D gene (5 bases). Trimming shortened V by 5 bases and J by 5 bases, and 16 bases separated the two germline ends. This CDR3 spans 15 amino acids. Germline V gives CDR1 MNHNY, CDR2 SVGAGI (reference sequence).

The chain uses TRBV9 and TRBJ1-1, with D unresolved. From germline, CDR1 is SGDLS and CDR2 YYNGEE. V was trimmed by 4 bases and J by 4 bases, leaving 11 bases between them. The CDR3 totals 13 residues. The CDR3 coding sequence is TGTGCCAGCAGCTTACGCGGGATCACTGAAGCTTTCTTT. Translating it yields CASSLRGITEAFF.

This clone was picked up a small number of times. The chain has TRBV5-5 and TRBJ2-7; 9 nucleotides line up with TRBD1. J lost 0 bases, V lost 2 bases, and 6 bases had no gene match. Germline CDR1 reads SGHKS; CDR2 reads YYEKEE (reference sequence). This CDR3 contains 16 residues. For the CDR3, the DNA is TGTGCCAGCAGCTTCTCCCGGGACAGGGCCTCCTACGAGCAGTACTTC. The encoded protein is CASSFSRDRASYEQYF.

This clone has more than one count but fewer than ten. The chain's CDR3 is CASSLVLGRDTQYF. The CDR3 coding sequence is TGTGCCAGCAGCTTAGTACTGGGCCGAGATACGCAGTATTTT. This chain links TRBV7-6 with TRBJ2-3; D ambiguous. The V gene's germline CDR1 is SGHVS and CDR2 FNYEAQ. CDR3 length: 14 residues. V dropped 1 base and J dropped 5 bases, with 10 bases sitting between them.

The chain recombines TRBV2 with TRBJ2-7, with TRBD1 matching over 10 bases. CDR3 length: 14 amino acids. The V gene's germline CDR1 is SNHLY and CDR2 FYNNEI. V was pared by 6 bases and J by 6 bases, with 8 bases of the junction left unmatched. This chain's CDR3 is CASRPGQGLFEQYF. The CDR3 bases are TGTGCCAGCAGACCGGGACAGGGGCTGTTCGAGCAGTACTTC.

The chain is built from TRBV2 and TRBJ2-1; 11 bases match TRBD2. V was pared by 0 bases and J by 3 bases, with 4 bases of the junction left unmatched. CDR3 length: 17 residues. The germline V gene encodes CDR1 SNHLY and CDR2 FYNNEI. The CDR3 DNA reads TGTGCCAGCAGTGAAGCCGGACTAGCGGGCCGCTACAATGAGCAGTTCTTC. Translating it yields CASSEAGLAGRYNEQFF.

This clone showed up many times. V usage is TRBV28 and J usage is TRBJ2-7; 7 bases agree with TRBD1. The germline gives CDR1 MDHEN, CDR2 SYDVKM. The V segment lost 5 bases and the J segment 4 bases; nucleotides outside the gene matches: 5. The CDR3 is made up of 13 amino acids. For the CDR3, the DNA is TGTGCCAGCAGTCCGGGACAGACTTACGAGCAGTACTTC. Its translation: CASSPGQTYEQYF.

This clone was observed a few times. The chain combines TRBV9 with TRBJ1-6; D gene unclear. This CDR3 has 14 residues. V was shortened by 0 bases and J by 4 bases, with 5 bases between the two germline ends. The germline V gene encodes CDR1 SGDLS and CDR2 YYNGEE. CDR3 protein: CASSVGGYNSPLHF. The CDR3 DNA reads TGTGCCAGCAGCGTAGGAGGGTATAATTCACCCCTCCACTTT.

There are many counts of this clone. The genes are TRBV10-3 and TRBJ2-7; TRBD1 matches 7 bases. This CDR3 comprises 11 residues. V gave up 6 bases and J gave up 7 bases; unmatched junction bases: 3. Germline-derived CDR1 and CDR2 are ENHRY and SYGVKD. Written as DNA, the CDR3 is TGTGCCATCAGGATGACAGGGGAGCAGTACTTC. This sequence encodes CAIRMTGEQYF.

The gene calls are TRBV29-1 and TRBJ2-5; TRBD2 matches at 7 bases. V was clipped by 3 bases and J by 7 bases; unmatched bases: 11. Germline CDR1 and CDR2: SQVTM and ANQGSEA. This CDR3 contains 14 residues. For the CDR3, the DNA is TGCAGCGTTGACCCGGGGAGGGCCCCGTCGACCCAGTACTTC. Protein sequence: CSVDPGRAPSTQYF.

The chain combines TRBV28 with TRBJ1-1; tentative D call: TRBD1 (6 bases). Germline V CDR1 and CDR2: MDHEN, SYDVKM. V was clipped by 1 base and J by 5 bases, with 11 bases between them. The CDR3 runs to 14 residues. This CDR3 is CASSLLGDKTEAFF. For the CDR3, the DNA is TGTGCCAGCAGTTTATTGGGGGACAAAACTGAAGCTTTCTTT.

There are many counts of this clone. This chain joins TRBV2 and TRBJ2-4, with D possibly matching TRBD2 (6 bases). This CDR3 spans 14 amino acids. V gave up 5 bases and J gave up 9 bases, with 17 bases separating them. Germline CDR1 SNHLY, CDR2 FYNNEI. The CDR3 region is CASSPGRGTGIQYF. In nucleotides, the CDR3 is TGTGCCAGCAGTCCGGGGCGCGGGACTGGCATTCAGTACTTC.

V is TRBV7-6 and J is TRBJ2-5, with 10 bases matching TRBD2. The CDR3 is 18 residues long. CDR1 is SGHVS, CDR2 FNYEAQ, per germline. Trimming took 5 bases from V and 2 from J; bases not matched to a gene: 14. The CDR3 DNA follows: TGTGCCAGCAGCCCGCGGGGAGGAGCGGGGGGGCGGCAAGAGACCCAGTACTTC. It yields the protein CASSPRGGAGGRQETQYF.

This clone was counted between two and nine times. The CDR3 is CASSAQQNTEAFF. In DNA, the CDR3 is TGTGCCAGCAGTGCACAGCAGAACACTGAAGCTTTCTTT. This chain connects TRBV25-1 to TRBJ1-1, with D unclear. CDR1 MGHDK and CDR2 SYGVNS come from the germline V gene. The ends were cut back, 4 bases at V and 1 base at J, with 7 bases in the middle. This CDR3 contains 13 residues.

This clone was found a few times. The genes are TRBV7-2 and TRBJ1-6; D call uncertain. Germline-derived CDR1 and CDR2 are SGHTA and FQGNSA. This CDR3 is built from 13 residues. Trimming pared 1 base from V and 8 bases from J, leaving 6 bases between. As DNA, the CDR3 is TGTGCCAGCAGCTTAGATCCGGATTCACCCCTCCACTTT. It codes for CASSLDPDSPLHF.

The V and J genes are TRBV2 and TRBJ2-5; possible D gene TRBD2, 6 bases. Trimming cost V 6 bases and J 5 bases, with 16 bases left between them. Germline CDR1 reads SNHLY; CDR2 reads FYNNEI. This CDR3 spans 14 amino acids. CDR3 region: CASRTRLVSETQYF. The CDR3, as DNA: TGTGCCAGCAGGACGAGACTAGTTAGTGAGACCCAGTACTTC.

The chain carries TRBV11-2 and TRBJ2-5, with D possibly matching TRBD1 (6 bases). The V end was cut by 1 base, the J end by 5 bases, with 14 bases between. The germline V gene has CDR1 SGHAT and CDR2 FQNNGV. The CDR3 consists of 15 residues. CDR3 DNA sequence: TGTGCCAGCAGCTTAGCAATAGTAACAGGGGAGACCCAGTACTTC. The encoded protein is CASSLAIVTGETQYF.

The CDR3 DNA reads as TGTGCCAGCTCACCATTTTCAGGGGTGGGCAATCAGCCCCAGCATTTT. Translation gives CASSPFSGVGNQPQHF. J is TRBJ1-5 and V is TRBV18; maybe TRBD1 (6 bases). The CDR3 totals 16 residues. Germline loops: CDR1 KGHSH, CDR2 LQKENI. V was trimmed by 2 bases and J by 2 bases, leaving 13 bases between them.